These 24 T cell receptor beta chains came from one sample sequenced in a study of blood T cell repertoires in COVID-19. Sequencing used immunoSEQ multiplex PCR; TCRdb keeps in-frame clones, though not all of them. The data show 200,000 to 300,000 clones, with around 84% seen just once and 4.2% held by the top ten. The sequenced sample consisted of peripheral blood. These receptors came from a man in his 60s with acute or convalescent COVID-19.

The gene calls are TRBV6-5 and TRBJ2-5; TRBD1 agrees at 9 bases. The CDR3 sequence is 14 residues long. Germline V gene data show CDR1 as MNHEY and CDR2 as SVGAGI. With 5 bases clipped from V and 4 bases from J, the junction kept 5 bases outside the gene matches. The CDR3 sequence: CASSTGGAGETQYF. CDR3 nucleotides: TGTGCCAGCAGTACAGGGGGCGCGGGAGAGACCCAGTACTTC.

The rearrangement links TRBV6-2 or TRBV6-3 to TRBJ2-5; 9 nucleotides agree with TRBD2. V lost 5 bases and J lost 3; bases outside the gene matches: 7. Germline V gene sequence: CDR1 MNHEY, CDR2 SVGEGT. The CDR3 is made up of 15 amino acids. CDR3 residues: CASSIAGAGEETQYF. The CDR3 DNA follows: TGTGCCAGCAGTATAGCGGGGGCAGGGGAAGAGACCCAGTACTTC.

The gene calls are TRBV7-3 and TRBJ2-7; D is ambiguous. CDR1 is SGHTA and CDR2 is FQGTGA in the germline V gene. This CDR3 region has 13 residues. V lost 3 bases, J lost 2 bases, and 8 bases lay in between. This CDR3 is CASSLGTAYEQYF. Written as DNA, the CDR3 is TGTGCCAGCAGCTTGGGCACTGCCTACGAGCAGTACTTC.

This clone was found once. The CDR3 bases are TGTGCCAGCACCTTCCTGGACAGGGGTCCGCGCTACACCTTC. Its protein is CASTFLDRGPRYTF. The chain couples TRBV6-5 to TRBJ1-2; 9 bases align to TRBD1. With V trimmed by 7 bases and J by 9 bases, 12 bases remained unmatched. Germline lookup yields CDR1 MNHEY and CDR2 SVGAGI. The CDR3 extends over 14 amino acids.

The CDR3 loop reads CASSQVPLGAGGIMNEQFF. Written as DNA, the CDR3 is TGCGCCAGCAGCCAAGTCCCCCTTGGAGCGGGGGGGATAATGAATGAGCAGTTCTTC. The chain uses TRBV4-1 and TRBJ2-1; 10 bases are shared with TRBD2. This CDR3 is built from 19 residues. Unmatched junction bases numbered 16, after V lost 1 base and J lost 7 bases. From germline, CDR1 is MGHRA and CDR2 YSYEKL.

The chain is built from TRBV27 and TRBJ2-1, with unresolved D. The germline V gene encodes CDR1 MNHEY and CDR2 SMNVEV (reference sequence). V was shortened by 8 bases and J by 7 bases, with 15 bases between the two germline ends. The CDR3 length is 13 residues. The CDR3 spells CASWFAGVNEQFF. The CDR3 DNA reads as TGTGCCAGCTGGTTTGCTGGAGTGAATGAGCAGTTCTTC.

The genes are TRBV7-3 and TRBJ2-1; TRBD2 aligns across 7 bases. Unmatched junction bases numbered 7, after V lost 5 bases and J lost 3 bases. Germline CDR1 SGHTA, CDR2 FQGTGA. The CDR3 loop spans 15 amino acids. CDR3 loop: CASSPGRTSYNEQFF. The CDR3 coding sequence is TGTGCCAGCAGCCCCGGGAGGACTAGCTACAATGAGCAGTTCTTC.

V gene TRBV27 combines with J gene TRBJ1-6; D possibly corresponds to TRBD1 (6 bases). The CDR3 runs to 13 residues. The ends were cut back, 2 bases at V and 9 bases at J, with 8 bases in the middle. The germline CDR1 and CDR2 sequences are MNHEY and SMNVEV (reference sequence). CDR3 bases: TGTGCCAGCAGTTTAAACAGGGCTTCACCCCTCCACTTT. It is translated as CASSLNRASPLHF.

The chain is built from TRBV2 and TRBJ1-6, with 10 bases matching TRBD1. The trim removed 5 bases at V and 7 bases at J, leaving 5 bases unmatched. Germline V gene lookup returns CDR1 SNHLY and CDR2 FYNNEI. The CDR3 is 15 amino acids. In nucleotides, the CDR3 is TGTGCCAGCAGTTTGGGACAGGGGTTCAATTCACCCCTCCACTTT. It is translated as CASSLGQGFNSPLHF.

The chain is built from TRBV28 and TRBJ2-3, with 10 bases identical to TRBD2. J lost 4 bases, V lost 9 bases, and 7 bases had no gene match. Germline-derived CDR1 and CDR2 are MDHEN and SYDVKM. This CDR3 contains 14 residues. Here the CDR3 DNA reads TGTGCCAGTAAAGCGGGAGGGGTCGCAGATACGCAGTATTTT. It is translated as CASKAGGVADTQYF.

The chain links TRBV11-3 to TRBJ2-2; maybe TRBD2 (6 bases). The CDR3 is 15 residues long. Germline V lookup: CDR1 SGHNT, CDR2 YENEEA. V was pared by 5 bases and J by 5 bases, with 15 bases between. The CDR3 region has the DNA TGTGCCAGCAGCCGAAAAGCGGGTAGGACCGGGGAGCTGTTTTTT. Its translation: CASSRKAGRTGELFF.

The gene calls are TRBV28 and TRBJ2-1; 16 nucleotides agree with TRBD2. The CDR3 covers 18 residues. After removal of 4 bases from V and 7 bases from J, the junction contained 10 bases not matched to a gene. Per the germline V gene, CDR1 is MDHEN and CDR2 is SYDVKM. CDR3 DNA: TGTGCCAGCAGTTCACCGGGACTAGCGGGAGGGCCGGGTAATGAGCAGTTCTTC. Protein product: CASSSPGLAGGPGNEQFF.

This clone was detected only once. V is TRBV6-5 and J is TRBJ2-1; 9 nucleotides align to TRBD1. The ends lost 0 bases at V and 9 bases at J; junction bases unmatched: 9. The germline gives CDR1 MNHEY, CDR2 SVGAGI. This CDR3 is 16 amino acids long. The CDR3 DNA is TGTGCCAGCAGTTACTCCGCGTTACAGGGGGCGAGTGAGCAGTTCTTC. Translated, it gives CASSYSALQGASEQFF.

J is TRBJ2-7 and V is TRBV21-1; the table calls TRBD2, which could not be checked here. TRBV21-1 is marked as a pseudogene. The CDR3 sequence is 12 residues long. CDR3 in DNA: TGTGCCAGCAGCAAAGCCCTCTACGAGCAGTACTTC. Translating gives CASSKALYEQYF.

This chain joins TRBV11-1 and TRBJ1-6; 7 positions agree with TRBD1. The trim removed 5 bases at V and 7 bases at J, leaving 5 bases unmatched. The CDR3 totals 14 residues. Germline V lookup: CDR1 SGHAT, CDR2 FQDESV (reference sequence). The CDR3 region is CASSLAGGNSPLHF. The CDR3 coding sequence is TGTGCCAGCAGCCTTGCAGGGGGGAATTCACCCCTCCACTTT.

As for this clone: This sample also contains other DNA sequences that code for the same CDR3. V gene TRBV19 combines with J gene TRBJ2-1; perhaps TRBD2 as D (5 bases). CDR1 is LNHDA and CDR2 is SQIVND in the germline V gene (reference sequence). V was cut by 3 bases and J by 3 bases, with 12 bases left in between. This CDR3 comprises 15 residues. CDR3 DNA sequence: TGTGCCAGTAGTATTGGAGGATACTACTACAATGAGCAGTTCTTC. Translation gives CASSIGGYYYNEQFF.

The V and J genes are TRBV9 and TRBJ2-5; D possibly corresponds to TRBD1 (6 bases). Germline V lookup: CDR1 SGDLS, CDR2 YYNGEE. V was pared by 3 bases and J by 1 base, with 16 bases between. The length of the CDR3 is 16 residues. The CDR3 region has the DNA TGTGCCAGCAGCGCCCGTCATACAGGGCCCCAAGAGACCCAGTACTTC. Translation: CASSARHTGPQETQYF.

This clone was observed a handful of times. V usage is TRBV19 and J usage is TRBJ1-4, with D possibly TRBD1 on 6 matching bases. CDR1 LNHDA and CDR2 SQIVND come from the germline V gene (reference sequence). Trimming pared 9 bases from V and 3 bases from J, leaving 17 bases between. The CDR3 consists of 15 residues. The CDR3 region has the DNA TGTGCCAGCTCCGGGACATCTCTTCCTAATGAAAAACTGTTTTTT. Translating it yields CASSGTSLPNEKLFF.

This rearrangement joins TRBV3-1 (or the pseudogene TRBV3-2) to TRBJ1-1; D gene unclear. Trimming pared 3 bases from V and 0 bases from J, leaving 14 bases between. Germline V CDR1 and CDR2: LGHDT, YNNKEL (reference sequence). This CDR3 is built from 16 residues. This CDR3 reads CASSHGFTSMNTEAFF. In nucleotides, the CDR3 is TGTGCCAGCAGCCACGGTTTTACTTCCATGAACACTGAAGCTTTCTTT.

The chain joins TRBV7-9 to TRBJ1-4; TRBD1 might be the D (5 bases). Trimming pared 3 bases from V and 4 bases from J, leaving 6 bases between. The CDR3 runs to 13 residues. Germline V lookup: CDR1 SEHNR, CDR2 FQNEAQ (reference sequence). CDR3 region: CASSLGLNEKLFF. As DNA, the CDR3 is TGTGCCAGCAGCTTGGGACTTAATGAAAAACTGTTTTTT.

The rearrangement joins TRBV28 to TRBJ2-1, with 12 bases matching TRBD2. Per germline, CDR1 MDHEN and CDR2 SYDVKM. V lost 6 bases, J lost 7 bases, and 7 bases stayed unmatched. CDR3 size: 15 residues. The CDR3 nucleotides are TGTGCCAGCAGGCTGACTAGCGGGAGAAGGAATGAGCAGTTCTTC. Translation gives CASRLTSGRRNEQFF.

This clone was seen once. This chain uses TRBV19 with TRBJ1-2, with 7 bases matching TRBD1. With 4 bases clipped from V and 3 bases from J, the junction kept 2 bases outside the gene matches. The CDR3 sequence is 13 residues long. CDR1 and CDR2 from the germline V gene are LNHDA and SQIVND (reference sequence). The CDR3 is CASSTQGDYGYTF. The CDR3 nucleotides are TGTGCCAGTAGTACTCAGGGGGACTATGGCTACACCTTC.

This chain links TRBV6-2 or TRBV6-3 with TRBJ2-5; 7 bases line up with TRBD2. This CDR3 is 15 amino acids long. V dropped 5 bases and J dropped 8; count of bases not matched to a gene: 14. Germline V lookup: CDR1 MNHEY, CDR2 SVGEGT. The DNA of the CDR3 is TGTGCCAGCAGTGGGGGGGGGAGCGCGGCCTCTACCCAGTACTTC. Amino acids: CASSGGGSAASTQYF.

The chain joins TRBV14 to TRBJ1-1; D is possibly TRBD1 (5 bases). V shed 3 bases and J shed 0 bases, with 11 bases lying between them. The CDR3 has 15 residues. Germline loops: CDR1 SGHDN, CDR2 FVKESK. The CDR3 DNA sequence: TGTGCCAGCAGCCACTACAGGACCGTGAACACTGAAGCTTTCTTT. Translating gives CASSHYRTVNTEAFF.